This T cell receptor (beta chain) was sequenced for a study of immune cell composition in non-small cell lung cancer (TCRdb year 2017). In the study overall: Histologic subtype was assigned using H&E plus p63, CK5, Napsin A and TTF-1 immunohistochemistry, mainly lung adenocarcinoma or squamous cell carcinoma. Using Adaptive Biotechnologies, the researchers ran TCR-beta sequencing on roughly 34 paired NSCLC tumour and non-adjacent lung specimens, along with 26 tumour-only specimens. Supplementary cohort #1 consisted of roughly 9 lung adenocarcinoma cases with paired tumour/lung TCR-beta sequencing and with TIL populations generated to assess tumour reactivity. Several tumour specimens with TCR-beta data were rare histological subtypes and were excluded from the subtype comparisons. Study-level results and caveats: In approximately 10 adenocarcinoma cases, a strong correlation was found between maximal tumour-associated clone frequency and TIL tumour reactivity, whereas no such correlation was found between overall clonality and TIL tumour reactivity. The reactivity cohort included only 9 to 10 cases, and whether tumour-reactive clones share sequences with the dominant in vivo tumour-associated clones was not shown. Nearly half of NSCLC cases had tumour-associated clones >0.5%, found in roughly 35% of adenocarcinomas compared with 75% to 85% of squamous carcinomas. Top 10 clone scores and productive clonality were significantly higher in lung squamous cell carcinoma than in lung adenocarcinoma tumours. No significant correlation was found between tumour TCR-beta clonality and smoking pack-years.

The CDR3 contains 14 residues, cysteine and phenylalanine counted. Just the 42-base CDR3 DNA is kept, in frame starting at base 1. Relative to germline, V is missing 3 bases and J is missing 7 bases, with 5 bases of the junction outside any gene match. CDR1 and CDR2 (SEHNR, FQNEAQ) derive from the germline V gene (reference sequence). Concerning this clone: Its cognate antigen has yet to be identified. No much larger clonotype is one base removed from it; base qualities were not supplied.

A two-step multiplex PCR amplified TCR-beta CDR3 regions from genomic DNA, and the second step of the PCR added Illumina-compatible adaptors. As a commercial immunoSEQ service, TCR-beta immunosequencing was carried out on an Illumina platform. Concerning the study's data processing: Repertoires were summarised as Top 10 Clones, the percentage of T-cell templates from the ten most frequent sequences, and productive clonality. Values of productive clonality ranged from 0 to 1, with a monoclonal population indicated by a value of 1. Tumour-associated clones, identified using log10 scatter plots, were defined as sequences that made up at least 0.1% of tumour T-cell templates and were not found in the matched non-adjacent lung. Analyses were done in GraphPad Prism7 and R, with Student's t-tests for two-group comparisons, ANOVA for stages, and linear regression for relationships. Not all clones reach the TCRdb copy of this immuneACCESS table, which keeps in-frame sequences only. Checked studies attribute under half of the gap to unresolved V genes and leave the rest unexplained. V and J calls and clone size come straight from that table; D and trimming were deduced from the DNA. The sample table holds 1,700 or so clones, of which roughly 80% were seen once. Roughly 9.6% of the sample goes to the ten largest clones.

From frozen aliquots of unsorted single-cell suspensions, genomic DNA was isolated using the QIAamp DNA kit. The tumour samples consisted of non-small cell lung cancer tissue that had been surgically resected. Tissues were received within 2 hours of resection and were immediately processed into single-cell suspensions. Tissue was mechanically dissociated and enzymatically digested with DNase I, collagenase I and hyaluronidase for approximately 30 minutes at 37 °C, then filtered and RBC-lysed. The receptor was derived from a human donor with non-small cell lung cancer. The chain links TRBV7-9 with TRBJ2-1, with TRBD2 matching 8 junction bases. Sequencing was done on a sample of lung tumor tissue. Here the CDR3 is given as CASSLSGSMNEQFF. The DNA is TGTGCCAGCAGCTTGAGCGGGAGTATGAATGAGCAGTTCTTC.